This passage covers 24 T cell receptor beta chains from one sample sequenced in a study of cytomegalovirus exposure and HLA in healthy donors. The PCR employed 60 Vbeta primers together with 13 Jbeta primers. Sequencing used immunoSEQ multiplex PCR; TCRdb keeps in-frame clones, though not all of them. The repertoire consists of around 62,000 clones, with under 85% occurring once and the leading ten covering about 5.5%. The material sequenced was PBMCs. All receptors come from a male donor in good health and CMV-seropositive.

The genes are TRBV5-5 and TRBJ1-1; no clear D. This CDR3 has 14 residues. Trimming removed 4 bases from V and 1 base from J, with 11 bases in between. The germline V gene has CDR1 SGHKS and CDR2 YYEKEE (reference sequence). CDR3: CASSLRTGNTEAFF. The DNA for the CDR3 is TGTGCCAGCAGCCTAAGGACTGGGAACACTGAAGCTTTCTTT.

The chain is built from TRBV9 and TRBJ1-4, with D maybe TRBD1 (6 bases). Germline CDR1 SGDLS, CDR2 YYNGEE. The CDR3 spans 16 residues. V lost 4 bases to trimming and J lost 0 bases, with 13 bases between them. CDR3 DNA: TGTGCCAGCAGCCCTAATGGACAGCCAACTAATGAAAAACTGTTTTTT. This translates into CASSPNGQPTNEKLFF.

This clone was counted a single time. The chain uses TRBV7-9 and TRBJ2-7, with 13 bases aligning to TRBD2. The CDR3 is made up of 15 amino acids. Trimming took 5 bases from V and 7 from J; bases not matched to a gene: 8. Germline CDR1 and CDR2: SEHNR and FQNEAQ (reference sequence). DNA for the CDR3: TGTGCCAGCAGCCCTCGACTAGCGGGGGGCCGTGAGCAGTACTTC. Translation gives CASSPRLAGGREQYF.

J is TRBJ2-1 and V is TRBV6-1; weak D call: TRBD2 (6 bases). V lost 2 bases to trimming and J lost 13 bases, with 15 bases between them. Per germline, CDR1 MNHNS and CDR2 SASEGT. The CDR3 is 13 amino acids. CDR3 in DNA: TGTGCCAGCAGTGAACTTGGCGGGGAGGAACAGTTCTTC. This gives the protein CASSELGGEEQFF.

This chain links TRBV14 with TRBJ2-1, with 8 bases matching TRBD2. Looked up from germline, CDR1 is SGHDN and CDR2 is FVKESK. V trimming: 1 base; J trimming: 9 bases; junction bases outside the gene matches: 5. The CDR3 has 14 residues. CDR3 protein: CASSQGTSFGEQFF. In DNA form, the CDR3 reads TGTGCCAGCAGCCAAGGGACTAGCTTTGGTGAGCAGTTCTTC. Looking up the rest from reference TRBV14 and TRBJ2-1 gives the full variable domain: EAGVTQFPSHSVIEKGQTVTLRCDPISGHDNLYWYRRVMGKEIKFLLHFVKESKQDESGMPNNRFLAERTGGTYSTLKVQPAELEDSGVYFCASSQGTSFGEQFFGPGTRLTVL.

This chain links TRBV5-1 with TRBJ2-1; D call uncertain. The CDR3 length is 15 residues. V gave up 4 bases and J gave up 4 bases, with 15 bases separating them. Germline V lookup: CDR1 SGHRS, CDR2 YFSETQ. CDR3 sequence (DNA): TGCGCCAGCAGCGGAGCAGACGAAGGATACAATGAGCAGTTCTTC. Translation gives CASSGADEGYNEQFF.

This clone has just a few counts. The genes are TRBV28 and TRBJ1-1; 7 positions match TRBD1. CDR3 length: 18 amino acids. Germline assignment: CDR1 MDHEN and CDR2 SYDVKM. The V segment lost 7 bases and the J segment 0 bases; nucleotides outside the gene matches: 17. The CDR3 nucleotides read TGTGCCAGCAAATGGCTAACCAACAGGGGTTCCATGAACACTGAAGCTTTCTTT. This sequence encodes CASKWLTNRGSMNTEAFF.

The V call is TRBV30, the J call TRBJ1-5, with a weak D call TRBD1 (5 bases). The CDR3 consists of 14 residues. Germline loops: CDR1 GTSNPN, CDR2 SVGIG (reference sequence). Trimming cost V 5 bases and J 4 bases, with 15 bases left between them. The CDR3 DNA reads TGTGCCTGGGAGGGGAGGGTAGGGAATCAGCCCCAGCATTTT. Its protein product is CAWEGRVGNQPQHF.

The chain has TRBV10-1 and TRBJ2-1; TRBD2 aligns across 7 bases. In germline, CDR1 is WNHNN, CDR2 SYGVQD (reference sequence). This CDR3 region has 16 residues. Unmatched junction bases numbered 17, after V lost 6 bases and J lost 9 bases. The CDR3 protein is CASRNHGGGEMGEQFF. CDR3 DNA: TGCGCCAGCAGGAACCACGGCGGGGGTGAGATGGGTGAGCAGTTCTTC.

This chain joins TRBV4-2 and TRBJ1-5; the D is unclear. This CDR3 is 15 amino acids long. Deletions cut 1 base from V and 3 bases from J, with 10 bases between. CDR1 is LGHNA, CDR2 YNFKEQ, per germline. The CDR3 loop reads CASSQGRRINQPQHF. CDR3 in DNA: TGTGCCAGCAGCCAAGGGAGACGGATCAATCAGCCCCAGCATTTT.

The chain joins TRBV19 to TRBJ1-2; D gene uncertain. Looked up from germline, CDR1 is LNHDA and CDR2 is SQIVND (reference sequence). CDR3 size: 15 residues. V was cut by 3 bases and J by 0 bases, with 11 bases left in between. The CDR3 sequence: CASSMARTANYGYTF. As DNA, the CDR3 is TGTGCCAGTAGTATGGCCCGGACTGCTAACTATGGCTACACCTTC.

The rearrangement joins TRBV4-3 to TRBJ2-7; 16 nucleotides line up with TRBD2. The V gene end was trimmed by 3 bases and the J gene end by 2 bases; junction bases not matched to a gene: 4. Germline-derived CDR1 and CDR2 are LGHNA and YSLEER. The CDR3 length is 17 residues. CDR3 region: CASSHGTSGGVTYEQYF. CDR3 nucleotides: TGCGCCAGCAGCCATGGGACTAGCGGGGGGGTGACCTACGAGCAGTACTTC.

CDR3 sequence reads: CASSQGGWPYEQYF. CDR3 nucleotide sequence: TGTGCCAGCAGCCAGGGAGGGTGGCCCTACGAGCAGTACTTC. The chain combines TRBV4-2 with TRBJ2-7, with TRBD2 identical over 7 bases. This CDR3 spans 14 amino acids. The germline CDR1 and CDR2 sequences are LGHNA and YNFKEQ. V shed 3 bases and J 2 bases; nucleotides not matched to a gene: 4.

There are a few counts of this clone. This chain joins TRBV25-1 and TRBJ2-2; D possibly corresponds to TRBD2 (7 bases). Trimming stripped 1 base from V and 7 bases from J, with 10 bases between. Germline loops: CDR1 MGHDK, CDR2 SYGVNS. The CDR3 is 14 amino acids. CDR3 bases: TGTGCCAGCAGTGAATCGGGGGGCGGCGGGGAGCTGTTTTTT. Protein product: CASSESGGGGELFF.

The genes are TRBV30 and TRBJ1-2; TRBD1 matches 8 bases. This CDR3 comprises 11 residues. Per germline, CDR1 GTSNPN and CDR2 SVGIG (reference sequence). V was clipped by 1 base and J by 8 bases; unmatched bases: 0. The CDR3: CAWSAGGGYTF. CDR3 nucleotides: TGTGCCTGGAGTGCAGGGGGCGGCTACACCTTC.

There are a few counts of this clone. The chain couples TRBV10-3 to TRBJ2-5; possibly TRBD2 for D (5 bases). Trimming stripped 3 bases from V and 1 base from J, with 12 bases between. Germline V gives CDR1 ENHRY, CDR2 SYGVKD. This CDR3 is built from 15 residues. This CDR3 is CAISDPLVAQETQYF. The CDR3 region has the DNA TGTGCCATCAGTGACCCACTAGTGGCCCAAGAGACCCAGTACTTC.

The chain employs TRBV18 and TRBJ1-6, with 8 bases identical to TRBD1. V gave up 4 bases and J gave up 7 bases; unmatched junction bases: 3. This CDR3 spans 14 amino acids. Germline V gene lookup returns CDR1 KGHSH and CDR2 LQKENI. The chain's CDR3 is CASSRDRQNSPLHF. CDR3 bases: TGTGCCAGCTCACGGGACAGGCAAAATTCACCCCTCCACTTT. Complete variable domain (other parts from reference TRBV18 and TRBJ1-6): NAGVMQNPRHLVRRRGQEARLRCSPMKGHSHVYWYRQLPEEGLKFMVYLQKENIIDESGMPKERFSAEFPKEGPSILRIQQVVRGDSAAYFCASSRDRQNSPLHFGNGTRLTVT.

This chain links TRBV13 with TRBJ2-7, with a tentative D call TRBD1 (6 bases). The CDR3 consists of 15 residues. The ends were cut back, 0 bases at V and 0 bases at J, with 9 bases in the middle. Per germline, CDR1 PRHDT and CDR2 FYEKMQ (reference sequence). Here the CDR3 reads CASSLGGGSSYEQYF. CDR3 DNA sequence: TGTGCCAGCAGCTTAGGAGGGGGTAGCTCCTACGAGCAGTACTTC.

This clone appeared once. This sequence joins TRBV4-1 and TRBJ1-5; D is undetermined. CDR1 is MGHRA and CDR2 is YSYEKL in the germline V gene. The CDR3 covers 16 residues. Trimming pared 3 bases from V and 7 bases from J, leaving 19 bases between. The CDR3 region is CASSHGDARVQQPQHF. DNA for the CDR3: TGCGCCAGCAGCCACGGAGATGCGAGGGTACAGCAGCCCCAGCATTTT.

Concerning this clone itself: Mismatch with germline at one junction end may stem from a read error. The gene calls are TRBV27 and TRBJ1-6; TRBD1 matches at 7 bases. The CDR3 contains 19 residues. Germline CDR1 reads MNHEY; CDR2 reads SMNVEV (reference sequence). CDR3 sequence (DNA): TGTGCCAGCACTTTAGGGGACCCCTTGACAGGGAACCCCTCACCACCCCTCCACTTT. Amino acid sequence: CASTLGDPLTGNPSPPLHF.

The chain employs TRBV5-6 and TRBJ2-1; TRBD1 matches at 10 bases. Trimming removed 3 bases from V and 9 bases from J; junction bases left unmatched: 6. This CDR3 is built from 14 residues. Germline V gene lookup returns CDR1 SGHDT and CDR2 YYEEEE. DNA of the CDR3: TGTGCCAGCAGCTCCGGGACAGGGGTCGGTGAGCAGTTCTTC. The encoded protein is CASSSGTGVGEQFF.

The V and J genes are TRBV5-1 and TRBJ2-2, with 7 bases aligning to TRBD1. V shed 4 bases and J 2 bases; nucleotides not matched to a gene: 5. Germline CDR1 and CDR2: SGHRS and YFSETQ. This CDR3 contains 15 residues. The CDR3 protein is CASSNRQGNTGELFF. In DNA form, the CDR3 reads TGCGCCAGCAGCAATCGACAGGGTAACACCGGGGAGCTGTTTTTT.

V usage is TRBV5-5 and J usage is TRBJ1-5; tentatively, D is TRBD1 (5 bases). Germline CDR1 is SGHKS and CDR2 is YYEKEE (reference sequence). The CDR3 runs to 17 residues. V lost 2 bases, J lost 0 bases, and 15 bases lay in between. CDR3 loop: CASSFSPGLDSNQPQHF. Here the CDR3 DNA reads TGTGCCAGCAGCTTTAGTCCAGGGTTGGATAGCAATCAGCCCCAGCATTTT.

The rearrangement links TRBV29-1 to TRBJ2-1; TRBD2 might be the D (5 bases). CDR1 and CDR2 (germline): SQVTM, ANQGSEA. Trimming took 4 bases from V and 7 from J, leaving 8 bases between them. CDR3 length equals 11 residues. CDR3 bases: TGCAGCGTTGTTCGGGGTAATGAGCAGTTCTTC. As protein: CSVVRGNEQFF.